This TCR beta chain was sequenced in a study of CD8+CD57+ T cells in acquired aplastic anemia. TCR beta VDJ and CDR3 profiles were obtained from a genomic DNA template. Using its own MiXCR run on the reads, TCRdb lists one record per CDR3 protein. Of 120,000 or so distinct CDR3 sequences in the sample, 48% were seen once. This CDR3 has 11 residues. The germline V gene has CDR1 DFQATT and CDR2 SNEGSKA (reference sequence). The chain combines TRBV20-1 with TRBJ1-2, with no clear D. This clonotype was obtained from a human donor in good health, serving as a control. The sample was sorted CD4+, CD8+, or CD8+CD57+ T cells (not recorded which) from PBMCs. The CDR3, as DNA: TGCAGCCTACTAGCTAACTATGGCTACACCTTC. Translated, it gives CSLLANYGYTF.